A single sample is the source of the 28 T cell receptor beta chains below, sequenced in a study of CD8+CD57+ T cells in acquired aplastic anemia. Genomic DNA templated the TCR beta VDJ and CDR3 profiling. TCRdb re-called the reads through MiXCR, storing one row per CDR3 protein. The top ten clones hold 35% to 50% of a sample with about 160,000 distinct CDR3 sequences, 65% to 75% of them seen once. Patients chosen for sequencing had shown CD8+CD57+ cell expansion by flow cytometry. The material sequenced was sorted CD4+, CD8+, or CD8+CD57+ T cells (not recorded which) from PBMCs. These TCRs come from a human donor with aplastic anemia.

The rearrangement joins TRBV11-2 to TRBJ2-7; D uncertain. The germline V and J ends were trimmed by 3 bases and 2 bases, with 11 bases remaining between them. The germline V gene has CDR1 SGHAT and CDR2 FQNNGV. This CDR3 comprises 14 residues. CDR3 in amino acids: CASSFFQDPYEQYF. CDR3 nucleotide sequence: TGTGCCAGCAGCTTCTTTCAGGATCCCTACGAGCAGTACTTC.

The J gene is TRBJ2-7, the V gene TRBV2; D perhaps matches TRBD2 (6 bases). The CDR3 totals 14 residues. Germline lookup yields CDR1 SNHLY and CDR2 FYNNEI. V dropped 7 bases and J dropped 6 bases, with 19 bases sitting between them. The CDR3 sequence: CASKRRLESGEQYF. CDR3 nucleotides: TGTGCCAGCAAGAGGAGACTAGAATCTGGCGAGCAGTACTTC.

Comment on this clonotype: This CDR3 fails to terminate in the conserved phenylalanine or tryptophan, so it likely reflects a read error. The chain links TRBV7-2 to TRBJ2-5; D call uncertain. CDR3 length: 11 amino acids. Germline V gives CDR1 SGHTA, CDR2 FQGNSA. CDR3 sequence (DNA): TGTGCCTGCAGATCCGAAGAGACCCAGTACTTA. This encodes CACRSEETQYL.

The CDR3 nucleotides read TGTGCCAGTAGGGACCGTGTGGGGACTGAAGCTTTCTTT. Translated: CASRDRVGTEAFF. The chain recombines TRBV19 with TRBJ1-1; the D is unclear. Trimming pared 6 bases from V and 5 bases from J, leaving 13 bases between. Germline V gene sequence: CDR1 LNHDA, CDR2 SQIVND (reference sequence). This CDR3 contains 13 residues.

This clonotype appeared a few times. V and J are TRBV7-2 and TRBJ2-2; TRBD2 is a possible D gene (6 bases). CDR1 is SGHTA, CDR2 FQGNSA, per germline. This CDR3 comprises 13 residues. V dropped 5 bases and J dropped 7 bases, with 11 bases sitting between them. The CDR3 DNA is TGTGCCAGCAGCGGAGGGTGGGGCGGGGAGCTGTTTTTT. Translation gives CASSGGWGGELFF. Full variable domain (rest looked up from reference TRBV7-2 and TRBJ2-2): GAGVSQSPSNKVTEKGKDVELRCDPISGHTALYWYRQSLGQGLEFLIYFQGNSAPDKSGLPSDRFSAERTGGSVSTLTIQRTQQEDSAVYLCASSGGWGGELFFGEGSRLTVL.

The chain employs TRBV2 and TRBJ2-1; 8 bases match TRBD2. Germline V lookup: CDR1 SNHLY, CDR2 FYNNEI. CDR3 length: 13 amino acids. V lost 6 bases and J lost 8; bases outside the gene matches: 6. The CDR3 DNA reads TGTGCCAGCAGAGCTACTAGCGGATATGAGCAGTTCTTC. Translation: CASRATSGYEQFF.

This clonotype was seen just once. This chain uses TRBV20-1 with TRBJ1-6; D not certain. Germline V lookup: CDR1 DFQATT, CDR2 SNEGSKA (reference sequence). The CDR3 is made up of 12 amino acids. Trimming cost V 3 bases and J 8 bases, with 8 bases left between them. Here the CDR3 reads CSARGEYSPLHF. The CDR3 region has the DNA TGCAGTGCTAGGGGCGAATATTCACCCCTCCACTTT.

The chain carries TRBV24-1 and TRBJ1-1; a possible D gene is TRBD1 (6 bases). Trimming pared 0 bases from V and 6 bases from J, leaving 19 bases between. The CDR3 is 17 amino acids. The germline V gene has CDR1 KGHDR and CDR2 SFDVKD. The CDR3 is CATSDLIGTQGKAEAFF. The DNA of the CDR3 is TGTGCCACCAGTGATTTGATTGGAACCCAGGGGAAGGCTGAAGCTTTCTTT.

The CDR3 is CASSPRLAPSNEQFF. The CDR3 DNA reads as TGTGCCAGCAGCCCACGACTAGCCCCTTCCAATGAGCAGTTCTTC. The rearrangement uses TRBV7-9 and TRBJ2-1; 7 bases map to TRBD2. This CDR3 is 15 amino acids long. Per the germline V gene, CDR1 is SEHNR and CDR2 is FQNEAQ (reference sequence). J was trimmed by 6 bases and V by 5 bases; bases with no gene match: 10.

The chain employs TRBV5-1 and TRBJ2-5; D may be TRBD2 (7 bases). Germline V gene lookup returns CDR1 SGHRS and CDR2 YFSETQ. The CDR3 covers 15 residues. Trimming stripped 1 base from V and 5 bases from J, with 15 bases between. The chain's CDR3 is CASSLIRGAAETQYF. The CDR3 DNA reads as TGCGCCAGCAGCTTGATCCGGGGGGCGGCTGAGACCCAGTACTTC.

This chain connects TRBV25-1 to TRBJ2-1; maybe TRBD2 (6 bases). Trimming pared 7 bases from V and 5 bases from J, leaving 15 bases between. The CDR3 contains 14 residues. In germline, CDR1 is MGHDK, CDR2 SYGVNS. The CDR3 region has the DNA TGTGCCAGCAATATGGCGGGACCCCACAATGAGCAGTTCTTC. It yields the protein CASNMAGPHNEQFF. The complete variable domain, with remaining parts taken from reference TRBV25-1 and TRBJ2-1, reads EADIYQTPRYLVIGTGKKITLECSQTMGHDKMYWYQQDPGMELHLIHYSYGVNSTEKGDLSSESTVSRIRTEHFPLTLESARPSHTSQYLCASNMAGPHNEQFFGPGTRLTVL.

This clonotype was recorded at least ten times. The rearrangement links TRBV27 to TRBJ2-7; tentatively, D is TRBD1 (5 bases). CDR3 size: 15 residues. The V end lost 3 bases, the J end lost 0 bases, and 12 bases lay between the germline ends. From germline, CDR1 is MNHEY and CDR2 SMNVEV (reference sequence). CDR3 nucleotides: TGTGCCAGCAGTTTCCGAGGACATACCTCCTACGAGCAGTACTTC. As protein: CASSFRGHTSYEQYF.

The rearrangement links TRBV11-3 to TRBJ2-6; D is unresolved. Trimming took off 0 bases at V and 4 bases at J, with 10 bases between the two ends. CDR3 size: 16 residues. The germline CDR1 and CDR2 sequences are SGHNT and YENEEA. DNA of the CDR3: TGTGCCAGCAGCTTAGATTCCTCTCCCGGGGCCAACGTCCTGACTTTC. It encodes CASSLDSSPGANVLTF.

The CDR3 DNA follows: TGCAGTGCTAGCTTCAGAAGCTCCTACGAGCAGTACTTC. This sequence encodes CSASFRSSYEQYF. The J gene is TRBJ2-7, the V gene TRBV20-1; D is unresolved. The germline V and J ends were trimmed by 3 bases and 0 bases, with 9 bases remaining between them. The CDR3 has 13 residues. The germline V gene encodes CDR1 DFQATT and CDR2 SNEGSKA (reference sequence).

The genes are TRBV29-1 and TRBJ2-5, with 10 bases identical to TRBD1. V was clipped by 4 bases and J by 5 bases; unmatched bases: 7. CDR1 is SQVTM, CDR2 ANQGSEA, per germline. This CDR3 has 14 amino acids. The CDR3 DNA is TGCAGCGTTGGCTGGGACAGGGGTAGGGAGACCCAGTACTTC. Residues: CSVGWDRGRETQYF.

J is TRBJ2-7 and V is TRBV19, with 7 bases aligning to TRBD1. The CDR3 is 14 residues long. From germline, CDR1 is LNHDA and CDR2 SQIVND (reference sequence). V dropped 3 bases and J dropped 3; count of bases not matched to a gene: 5. CDR3 in amino acids: CASSMGQYIYEQYF. DNA for the CDR3: TGTGCCAGTAGTATGGGACAGTACATCTACGAGCAGTACTTC.

The CDR3 spells CSAPFNEQFF. CDR3 nucleotide sequence: TGCAGTGCCCCGTTCAATGAGCAGTTCTTC. This rearrangement joins TRBV20-1 to TRBJ2-1; D not certain. The CDR3 spans 10 residues. V lost 6 bases to trimming and J lost 6 bases, with 6 bases between them. Looked up from germline, CDR1 is DFQATT and CDR2 is SNEGSKA (reference sequence).

The chain recombines TRBV19 with TRBJ2-7, with TRBD2 as a possible D gene (6 bases). The V and J ends lost 4 bases and 3 bases respectively, with 13 bases between them. CDR1 and CDR2 from the germline V gene are LNHDA and SQIVND (reference sequence). This CDR3 contains 14 residues. The CDR3: CASSNGGTIYEQYF. Written as DNA, the CDR3 is TGTGCCAGTAGTAATGGCGGGACGATCTACGAGCAGTACTTC.

V is TRBV9 and J is TRBJ2-7; no reliable D call. The CDR3 consists of 12 residues. Germline-derived CDR1 and CDR2 are SGDLS and YYNGEE. V gave up 0 bases and J gave up 1 base, with 2 bases separating them. The CDR3 region has the DNA TGTGCCAGCAGCGTAGATTCCTACGAGCAGTACTTC. It translates to CASSVDSYEQYF.

This sequence joins TRBV24-1 and TRBJ1-1, with 10 bases identical to TRBD1. This CDR3 spans 15 amino acids. Germline V gene data show CDR1 as KGHDR and CDR2 as SFDVKD. V trimming: 3 bases; J trimming: 2 bases; junction bases outside the gene matches: 2. CDR3 residues: CATSDRTGGNTEAFF. The CDR3 coding sequence is TGTGCCACCAGTGATCGGACAGGGGGAAACACTGAAGCTTTCTTT.

Notes on this clonotype: Sequence at one end of the junction differs from germline and may be a read error. CDR3 DNA sequence: TGTGCCAGCAGTCCCGACAGCGGGTTAGCCAAAAACATTCAGTACTGG. Protein product: CASSPDSGLAKNIQYW. The chain joins TRBV12-3 or TRBV12-4 to TRBJ2-4; maybe TRBD2 (6 bases). The CDR3 runs to 16 residues.

The rearrangement links TRBV10-3 to TRBJ2-7; 8 bases line up with TRBD1. The CDR3 has 15 amino acids. Germline CDR1 and CDR2: ENHRY and SYGVKD. The J segment lost 2 bases and the V segment lost 4 bases, leaving 7 bases of the junction unmatched. The CDR3 coding sequence is TGTGCCATCAGTGGGCCTGGACAGGGAACCTACGAGCAGTACTTC. Translation: CAISGPGQGTYEQYF.

The DNA of the CDR3 is TGCAGTGCCCCAGGGTCGGGAGGGTCAGATACGCAGTATTTT. As protein: CSAPGSGGSDTQYF. This chain joins TRBV20-1 and TRBJ2-3, with TRBD2 matching 8 bases. The CDR3 extends over 14 amino acids. Germline values: CDR1 DFQATT, CDR2 SNEGSKA (reference sequence). V shed 6 bases and J 4 bases; nucleotides not matched to a gene: 9.

V usage is TRBV20-1 and J usage is TRBJ1-1, with D hard to call. The CDR3 is made up of 13 amino acids. V dropped 1 base and J dropped 2 bases, with 8 bases sitting between them. CDR1 is DFQATT and CDR2 is SNEGSKA in the germline V gene (reference sequence). For the CDR3, the DNA is TGCAGTGCTAGAGGGATGGTCAACACTGAAGCTTTCTTT. Translating gives CSARGMVNTEAFF.

V gene TRBV14 combines with J gene TRBJ1-2, with 7 bases lining up with TRBD1. V lost 5 bases, J lost 0 bases, and 6 bases stayed unmatched. CDR3 size: 15 residues. Germline assignment: CDR1 SGHDN and CDR2 FVKESK. Here the CDR3 reads CASSGRTGANYGYTF. Here the CDR3 DNA reads TGTGCCAGCAGCGGGCGGACAGGAGCTAACTATGGCTACACCTTC.

The chain has TRBV20-1 and TRBJ1-1; D is perhaps TRBD1 (6 bases). V was pared by 6 bases and J by 2 bases, with 13 bases between. This CDR3 is built from 13 residues. Germline-derived CDR1 and CDR2 are DFQATT and SNEGSKA (reference sequence). Here the CDR3 reads CSARRTANTEAFF. DNA for the CDR3: TGCAGTGCCAGACGGACAGCTAACACTGAAGCTTTCTTT.

This clonotype was found many times. The chain recombines TRBV6-4 with TRBJ2-3; the D is unclear. Trimming stripped 3 bases from V and 0 bases from J, with 7 bases between. The CDR3 contains 14 residues. Germline V gene data show CDR1 as MRHNA and CDR2 as SNTAGT. The CDR3 DNA is TGTGCCAGCAGTGAGCGCACAAGCACAGATACGCAGTATTTT. Encoded protein: CASSERTSTDTQYF.

This clonotype appeared a single time. The gene calls are TRBV6-1 and TRBJ2-6; D is unclear. The CDR3 covers 15 residues. V lost 0 bases and J lost 3, with 6 bases in between. The germline CDR1 and CDR2 sequences are MNHNS and SASEGT. The CDR3 DNA sequence: TGTGCCAGCAGTGAAGCTGGGGATGGGGCCAACGTCCTGACTTTC. This sequence encodes CASSEAGDGANVLTF.